Listed below are T cell receptor beta chains from one sample, sequenced in a study of vaccination and CD4 T cells after COVID-19. Their antigens remain unidentified. One entry per CDR3 protein results from TCRdb running MiXCR on the PCR reads. This table has approximately 13,000 distinct CDR3 sequences, roughly 27% appearing once. The material was CD4+ T cells from blood, cultured in vitro, obtained before SARS-CoV-2 vaccination. The receptor source for this set is a human donor who received a COVID-19 vaccine. Each CDR3 is given with its conserved first and last residue. Fields, in order: CDR3 DNA, CDR3 protein, D gene, V gene, clone size, J gene. A D gene is named only where the DNA matches it firmly. Size values are once, few and many counts, or a class for expanded clones, and some rows have none.

cdr3_nt: TGTGCCAGCAGGGACGGAAGCAATCAGCCCCAGCATTTT; cdr3_aa: CASRDGSNQPQHF; d_call: NA; v_call: TRBV6-1; clone_size: few; j_call: TRBJ1-5
cdr3_nt: TGTGCCAGCAGCCCACCGGCCTTCGGGAGCACAGATACGCAGTATTTT; cdr3_aa: CASSPPAFGSTDTQYF; d_call: NA; v_call: TRBV7-9; clone_size: NA; j_call: TRBJ2-3
cdr3_nt: TGCGCCAGCAGCTTGGGTTCCGGGACAGGGGGGCTTCACCAAGAGACCCAGTACTTC; cdr3_aa: CASSLGSGTGGLHQETQYF; d_call: TRBD1; v_call: TRBV5-1; clone_size: NA; j_call: TRBJ2-5
cdr3_nt: TGTGCCAGCAGCTTAGTTCCGTCCGGAAATGAAAAACTGTTTTTT; cdr3_aa: CASSLVPSGNEKLFF; d_call: NA; v_call: TRBV7-9; clone_size: few; j_call: TRBJ1-4
cdr3_nt: TGTGCCACCAGTCCGGCAGAGACCTCACGGGAGACCCAGTACTTC; cdr3_aa: CATSPAETSRETQYF; d_call: NA; v_call: TRBV24-1; clone_size: large; j_call: TRBJ2-5
cdr3_nt: TGCGCCAGCAGCTTGTTCGCAAGGCGCCAAGAGACCCAGTACTTC; cdr3_aa: CASSLFARRQETQYF; d_call: NA; v_call: TRBV5-1; clone_size: once; j_call: TRBJ2-5
cdr3_nt: TGTGCCAGCAGTTTCGAGGACCGTGCCCATGGCTACACCTTC; cdr3_aa: CASSFEDRAHGYTF; d_call: NA; v_call: TRBV12-3/TRBV12-4; clone_size: few; j_call: TRBJ1-2
cdr3_nt: TGTGCCAGCAGCTTAGTACGGGGGACTAGCACAGATACGCAGTATTTT; cdr3_aa: CASSLVRGTSTDTQYF; d_call: NA; v_call: TRBV7-2; clone_size: NA; j_call: TRBJ2-3
cdr3_nt: TGTGCCAGCAGCCCCAGCGTGACCCAGTACTTC; cdr3_aa: CASSPSVTQYF; d_call: NA; v_call: TRBV7-2; clone_size: few; j_call: TRBJ2-5
cdr3_nt: TGTGCCATCAGTGAGTCTACAGGTGCTTATGGCTACACCTTC; cdr3_aa: CAISESTGAYGYTF; d_call: NA; v_call: TRBV10-3; clone_size: few; j_call: TRBJ1-2
cdr3_nt: TGCAGTGCTAGACGGGGGACTAACACCGGGGAGCTGTTTTTT; cdr3_aa: CSARRGTNTGELFF; d_call: NA; v_call: TRBV20-1; clone_size: few; j_call: TRBJ2-2
cdr3_nt: TGTGCCAGCAGCTTTATACTTTCTGGGGCCAACGTCCTGACTTTC; cdr3_aa: CASSFILSGANVLTF; d_call: NA; v_call: TRBV7-9; clone_size: NA; j_call: TRBJ2-6
cdr3_nt: TGCAGTGCTACGGGCCCAAGTCTAGCCAAAAACATTCAGTACTTC; cdr3_aa: CSATGPSLAKNIQYF; d_call: NA; v_call: TRBV20-1; clone_size: few; j_call: TRBJ2-4
cdr3_nt: TGTGCCAGCAGCCCGCGGACGGGGGGGACCTACGAGCAGTACTTC; cdr3_aa: CASSPRTGGTYEQYF; d_call: TRBD2; v_call: TRBV7-2; clone_size: medium-sized; j_call: TRBJ2-7
cdr3_nt: TGTGCCAGCAGCCAAGGAGGACAGGTTACGAAGGAGACCCAGTACTTC; cdr3_aa: CASSQGGQVTKETQYF; d_call: TRBD1; v_call: TRBV4-2; clone_size: few; j_call: TRBJ2-5
cdr3_nt: TGTGCCATCAGTGAGTCGAAGGGGGCGGACTATGGCTACACCTTC; cdr3_aa: CAISESKGADYGYTF; d_call: TRBD1; v_call: TRBV10-3; clone_size: NA; j_call: TRBJ1-2
cdr3_nt: TGTGCCAGCAGTCCAACAGGGGGCAACACTGAAGCTTTCTTT; cdr3_aa: CASSPTGGNTEAFF; d_call: TRBD1; v_call: TRBV27; clone_size: NA; j_call: TRBJ1-1
cdr3_nt: TGTGCCAGCGGCAGCCAGTCGGGCGGGGAGCTGTTTTTT; cdr3_aa: CASGSQSGGELFF; d_call: NA; v_call: TRBV7-9; clone_size: few; j_call: TRBJ2-2
cdr3_nt: TGTGCCACCAGTGACCCTGACAGCTCCAATCAGCCCCAGCATTTT; cdr3_aa: CATSDPDSSNQPQHF; d_call: NA; v_call: TRBV24-1; clone_size: few; j_call: TRBJ1-5
cdr3_nt: TGTGCCAGCAGCCCTTCTCGGGGGTCCACCGGGGAGCTGTTTTTT; cdr3_aa: CASSPSRGSTGELFF; d_call: NA; v_call: TRBV28; clone_size: NA; j_call: TRBJ2-2
cdr3_nt: TGTGCCAGCAGCTTAGGGACAGGGAGGAATCAGCCCCAGCATTTT; cdr3_aa: CASSLGTGRNQPQHF; d_call: TRBD1; v_call: TRBV7-6; clone_size: few; j_call: TRBJ1-5
cdr3_nt: TGTGCCAGCAGTTCACGGAGCTCCTATAATTCACCCCTCCACTTT; cdr3_aa: CASSSRSSYNSPLHF; d_call: NA; v_call: TRBV7-2; clone_size: medium-sized; j_call: TRBJ1-6
cdr3_nt: TGTGCCAGCAGCTTCCCAGGGGGTGGCTATGGCTACACCTTC; cdr3_aa: CASSFPGGGYGYTF; d_call: TRBD1; v_call: TRBV7-9; clone_size: NA; j_call: TRBJ1-2
cdr3_nt: TGTGCCAGCAGCCAAGATAGAGCACCCAGTGGCTACACCTTC; cdr3_aa: CASSQDRAPSGYTF; d_call: NA; v_call: TRBV14; clone_size: few; j_call: TRBJ1-2
cdr3_nt: TGCGCCAGCAGCTTGGCGAGGGGATTGGACTATGGCTACACCTTC; cdr3_aa: CASSLARGLDYGYTF; d_call: NA; v_call: TRBV5-1; clone_size: NA; j_call: TRBJ1-2
cdr3_nt: TGTGCCAGCAGAGAAATCCGCGACAGCCAAGAGACCCAGTACTTC; cdr3_aa: CASREIRDSQETQYF; d_call: NA; v_call: TRBV6-1; clone_size: NA; j_call: TRBJ2-5
cdr3_nt: TGTGCCAGCAGCCCCGCGGATCGGGGGGGCCGCAATGAGCAGTTCTTC; cdr3_aa: CASSPADRGGRNEQFF; d_call: TRBD2; v_call: TRBV7-2; clone_size: NA; j_call: TRBJ2-1
cdr3_nt: TGTGCCACCAGCAGAGAAGCCGATGAAAAACTGTTTTTT; cdr3_aa: CATSREADEKLFF; d_call: NA; v_call: TRBV15; clone_size: NA; j_call: TRBJ1-4
cdr3_nt: TGTGCCAGCAGCTCGGCAAATGAGCAGTTCTTC; cdr3_aa: CASSSANEQFF; d_call: NA; v_call: TRBV6-1; clone_size: few; j_call: TRBJ2-1
cdr3_nt: TGCGCCAGCAGCCCTGGCCCTGGCAGGGTCGGACAGCCCCAGCATTTT; cdr3_aa: CASSPGPGRVGQPQHF; d_call: NA; v_call: TRBV5-1; clone_size: few; j_call: TRBJ1-5
cdr3_nt: TGTGCCAGCAGCCCCGGGACAGAGCTTATCAATCAGCCCCAGCATTTT; cdr3_aa: CASSPGTELINQPQHF; d_call: TRBD1; v_call: TRBV7-9; clone_size: few; j_call: TRBJ1-5
cdr3_nt: TGCGCCAGCAGCTTTGGGCCAGGGGGATCCTACGAGCAGTACTTC; cdr3_aa: CASSFGPGGSYEQYF; d_call: TRBD1; v_call: TRBV5-1; clone_size: NA; j_call: TRBJ2-7
cdr3_nt: TGTGCCTGGAGTAAGACAGAGTATCAGCCCCAGCATTTT; cdr3_aa: CAWSKTEYQPQHF; d_call: NA; v_call: TRBV30; clone_size: NA; j_call: TRBJ1-5
cdr3_nt: TGTGCCAGCAGCTTAATTTACAGGGGGGAGAACACTGAAGCTTTCTTT; cdr3_aa: CASSLIYRGENTEAFF; d_call: TRBD1; v_call: TRBV7-9; clone_size: few; j_call: TRBJ1-1
cdr3_nt: TGCAGCTTCGAGAAGACGGGCCCACGGACCCAGTACTTC; cdr3_aa: CSFEKTGPRTQYF; d_call: NA; v_call: TRBV29-1; clone_size: NA; j_call: TRBJ2-5
cdr3_nt: TGCAGCGCCCAGGGACAGATTAACACTGAAGCTTTCTTT; cdr3_aa: CSAQGQINTEAFF; d_call: TRBD1; v_call: TRBV29-1; clone_size: NA; j_call: TRBJ1-1
cdr3_nt: TGCAGTGTAACGTCGGGGTTGCACGCTGGAAACACCATATATTTT; cdr3_aa: CSVTSGLHAGNTIYF; d_call: NA; v_call: TRBV20-1; clone_size: few; j_call: TRBJ1-3
cdr3_nt: TGCGCCAGCAGCTTGACTAGCGGGAGTCAAGAGACCCAGTACTTC; cdr3_aa: CASSLTSGSQETQYF; d_call: TRBD2; v_call: TRBV5-1; clone_size: NA; j_call: TRBJ2-5
cdr3_nt: TGTGCCAGCAGCGGCTGGACTGTCAACTATGGCTACACCTTC; cdr3_aa: CASSGWTVNYGYTF; d_call: NA; v_call: TRBV7-2; clone_size: NA; j_call: TRBJ1-2
cdr3_nt: TGTGCCAGCTCAACTAGCGGGGGGGTCTACGAGCAGTACTTC; cdr3_aa: CASSTSGGVYEQYF; d_call: TRBD2; v_call: TRBV18; clone_size: NA; j_call: TRBJ2-7
cdr3_nt: TGTGCCAGCAGCCAGGGGGGCTGGGTTACGGACCAAGAGACCCAGTACTTC; cdr3_aa: CASSQGGWVTDQETQYF; d_call: NA; v_call: TRBV4-2; clone_size: NA; j_call: TRBJ2-5
cdr3_nt: TGTGCCAGCAGTTTAACAGGGGGCCTTAATTCACCCCTCCACTTT; cdr3_aa: CASSLTGGLNSPLHF; d_call: TRBD1; v_call: TRBV27; clone_size: few; j_call: TRBJ1-6
cdr3_nt: TGTGCCAGCACCTCGGACAGGGACTACGAGCAGTACTTC; cdr3_aa: CASTSDRDYEQYF; d_call: TRBD1; v_call: TRBV6-1; clone_size: NA; j_call: TRBJ2-7
cdr3_nt: TGTGCCACCAGCAACAGGGGCACTGAAGCTTTCTTT; cdr3_aa: CATSNRGTEAFF; d_call: TRBD1; v_call: TRBV24-1; clone_size: few; j_call: TRBJ1-1
cdr3_nt: TGTGCCAGCAGTCTAACAGGGCATCAGCCCCAGCATTTT; cdr3_aa: CASSLTGHQPQHF; d_call: NA; v_call: TRBV12-3/TRBV12-4; clone_size: few; j_call: TRBJ1-5
cdr3_nt: TGCAGCGTTGTGCCCGAGGGGGCCAAAAACATTCAGTACTTC; cdr3_aa: CSVVPEGAKNIQYF; d_call: NA; v_call: TRBV29-1; clone_size: NA; j_call: TRBJ2-4